The 18 T cell receptor beta chains below come from one sample, sequenced in a study of cytomegalovirus exposure and HLA in healthy donors. A multiplex PCR was run with 60 Vbeta primers and 13 Jbeta primers. Some clones are missing from TCRdb's copy, which holds only in-frame ones; the method was immunoSEQ multiplex PCR. The sample has fewer than 180,000 clones, roughly 77% seen once; the top ten hold roughly 3.4%. The sample comprised PBMCs. Source of these receptors: a human donor in good health.

The chain carries TRBV6-1 and TRBJ2-7; D is ambiguous. Germline-derived CDR1 and CDR2 are MNHNS and SASEGT. This CDR3 contains 15 residues. V was pared by 1 base and J by 0 bases, with 10 bases between. CDR3 protein: CASSEGQVSSYEQYF. The CDR3, as DNA: TGTGCCAGCAGTGAAGGGCAGGTTAGCTCCTACGAGCAGTACTTC.

The V gene is TRBV6-1, the J gene TRBJ2-3; D is ambiguous. CDR1 is MNHNS, CDR2 SASEGT, per germline. V gave up 2 bases and J gave up 6 bases, with 12 bases separating them. The length of the CDR3 is 14 residues. In DNA, the CDR3 is TGTGCCAGCAGTGAAACGTTAGCCTCCGATACGCAGTATTTT. Amino acid sequence: CASSETLASDTQYF.

The J gene is TRBJ2-7, the V gene TRBV5-1; TRBD1 is a possible D gene (7 bases). The V gene's germline CDR1 is SGHRS and CDR2 YFSETQ. Trimming cost V 2 bases and J 5 bases, with 17 bases left between them. The CDR3 totals 15 residues. CDR3 DNA sequence: TGCGCCAGCAGCTTAGGAGGGGGCGAAATTGACGAGCAGTACTTC. The encoded protein is CASSLGGGEIDEQYF.

The chain links TRBV2 to TRBJ1-5; D is ambiguous. Trimming cost V 1 base and J 4 bases, with 8 bases left between them. CDR1 and CDR2 (germline): SNHLY, FYNNEI. The CDR3 contains 14 residues. The CDR3 DNA sequence: TGTGCCAGCAGTGAAGATTCGGGGAATCAGCCCCAGCATTTT. Its translation is CASSEDSGNQPQHF. The full variable domain, its missing parts supplied by reference TRBV2 and TRBJ1-5, is EPEVTQTPSHQVTQMGQEVILRCVPISNHLYFYWYRQILGQKVEFLVSFYNNEISEKSEIFDDQFSVERPDGSNFTLKIRSTKLEDSAMYFCASSEDSGNQPQHFGDGTRLSIL.

The rearrangement uses TRBV11-2 and TRBJ2-7; TRBD1 is a possible D gene (6 bases). V lost 3 bases, J lost 2 bases, and 14 bases lay in between. Germline V gene sequence: CDR1 SGHAT, CDR2 FQNNGV. The CDR3 is made up of 15 amino acids. This chain's CDR3 is CASSLWSEGAYEQYF. CDR3 bases: TGTGCCAGCAGCTTGTGGTCCGAGGGGGCCTACGAGCAGTACTTC.

This chain connects TRBV27 to TRBJ2-7; the match to TRBD1 covers 8 bases. The germline CDR1 and CDR2 sequences are MNHEY and SMNVEV (reference sequence). The CDR3 is 15 amino acids. Trimming at V came to 2 bases and at J to 1 base, leaving 4 bases not matched to a gene. The CDR3 DNA reads as TGTGCCAGCAGTTTAGGCGGGACAGGTTCCTACGAGCAGTACTTC. Protein sequence: CASSLGGTGSYEQYF.

The chain is built from TRBV11-2 and TRBJ2-7; tentatively, D is TRBD1 (6 bases). Germline-derived CDR1 and CDR2 are SGHAT and FQNNGV. The CDR3 totals 13 residues. The V gene lost 0 bases and the J gene lost 6 bases, with 9 bases spanning the gap. DNA of the CDR3: TGTGCCAGCAGCTTAGAACAGGGTTTCGAGCAGTACTTC. Amino acid sequence: CASSLEQGFEQYF.

This chain connects TRBV19 to TRBJ1-2; D perhaps matches TRBD1 (6 bases). Germline V gene data show CDR1 as LNHDA and CDR2 as SQIVND (reference sequence). The ends were cut back, 3 bases at V and 8 bases at J, with 10 bases in the middle. The CDR3 runs 12 residues. CDR3: CASSMGGHGYTF. The DNA for the CDR3 is TGTGCCAGTAGTATGGGGGGGCACGGCTACACCTTC.

The rearrangement links TRBV5-6 to TRBJ2-2, with 8 bases identical to TRBD1. The germline V gene encodes CDR1 SGHDT and CDR2 YYEEEE. With V trimmed by 0 bases and J by 4 bases, 5 bases remained unmatched. The CDR3 is 16 amino acids. In nucleotides, the CDR3 is TGTGCCAGCAGCTTGGTCCCGACAGGGGTCACCGGGGAGCTGTTTTTT. Translation: CASSLVPTGVTGELFF.

The chain carries TRBV10-2 and TRBJ1-2, with TRBD1 identical over 7 bases. Germline CDR1 is WSHSY and CDR2 is SAAADI. The CDR3 covers 16 residues. V was clipped by 6 bases and J by 0 bases; unmatched bases: 10. Written as DNA, the CDR3 is TGCGCCAGCAGCAACCTCGGGACAGCAGCTAACTATGGCTACACCTTC. Its protein product is CASSNLGTAANYGYTF.

The rearrangement joins TRBV7-8 to TRBJ2-5, with 11 positions matching TRBD2. Germline V CDR1 and CDR2: SGHVS, FQNEAQ. This CDR3 is 15 amino acids long. V dropped 5 bases and J dropped 7; count of bases not matched to a gene: 9. The CDR3 here is CASSEGTSGIWTQYF. CDR3 in DNA: TGTGCCAGCAGCGAGGGGACTAGCGGAATCTGGACCCAGTACTTC.

The V and J genes are TRBV11-1 and TRBJ1-1; D is perhaps TRBD1 (6 bases). The CDR3 runs to 12 residues. CDR1 is SGHAT, CDR2 FQDESV, per germline (reference sequence). V lost 7 bases, J lost 7 bases, and 13 bases lay in between. CDR3 sequence (DNA): TGTGCCAGCACAGTACAGGGTGGTGAAGCTTTCTTT. It yields the protein CASTVQGGEAFF.

The rearrangement joins TRBV5-6 to TRBJ2-2; 7 nucleotides align to TRBD2. J gave up 4 bases and V 0 bases, and 3 bases lay outside the gene matches. Germline CDR1 SGHDT, CDR2 YYEEEE. This CDR3 is 15 amino acids long. CDR3 amino acids: CASSLVASGTGELFF. CDR3 coding DNA: TGTGCCAGCAGCTTGGTGGCTAGCGGCACCGGGGAGCTGTTTTTT.

The V call is TRBV18, the J call TRBJ2-2, with D unresolved. Germline lookup yields CDR1 KGHSH and CDR2 LQKENI. The CDR3 totals 15 residues. Trimming shortened V by 2 bases and J by 2 bases, and 9 bases separated the two germline ends. Here the CDR3 DNA reads TGTGCCAGCTCACCAGTCCTAACCAACACCGGGGAGCTGTTTTTT. This gives the protein CASSPVLTNTGELFF.

The chain combines TRBV9 with TRBJ2-5, with a tentative D call TRBD2 (5 bases). Germline CDR1 SGDLS, CDR2 YYNGEE. With 4 bases removed from V and 4 bases from J, the gap between germline ends came to 17 bases. The CDR3 covers 15 residues. The CDR3 loop is CASSFLGLPAETQYF. DNA of the CDR3: TGTGCCAGCAGCTTCCTAGGACTCCCGGCAGAGACCCAGTACTTC.

This chain links TRBV5-4 with TRBJ1-4, with a weak D call TRBD1 (5 bases). V was pared by 1 base and J by 2 bases, with 15 bases between. Germline V lookup: CDR1 SGHNT, CDR2 YYREEE (reference sequence). The CDR3 is 17 amino acids. The CDR3 loop is CASSLRFGGGTNEKLFF. The DNA for the CDR3 is TGTGCCAGCAGCTTGAGGTTCGGGGGAGGCACTAATGAAAAACTGTTTTTT.

The chain recombines TRBV29-1 with TRBJ1-2; 7 bases match TRBD1. CDR3 length equals 12 residues. V was pared by 7 bases and J by 4 bases, with 6 bases of the junction left unmatched. CDR1 and CDR2 (germline): SQVTM, ANQGSEA. Here the CDR3 reads CSGRDSFYGYTF. The CDR3 DNA reads as TGCAGCGGAAGGGACAGTTTCTATGGCTACACCTTC.

V and J are TRBV6-5 and TRBJ1-5; D is undetermined. CDR1 and CDR2 (germline): MNHEY, SVGAGI. The V gene lost 6 bases and the J gene lost 0 bases, with 9 bases spanning the gap. CDR3 length: 14 residues. DNA of the CDR3: TGTGCCAGCAGCCTAGGAGATAGCAATCAGCCCCAGCATTTT. This encodes CASSLGDSNQPQHF.